Listed here is a single T cell receptor beta chain. Its antigen remains unknown. Method: immunoSEQ multiplex PCR; TCRdb's copy keeps in-frame clones and lacks some. The sample records approximately 64,000 clones, about 85% being singletons. This record comes from a study of OX40 agonist ivuxolimab in advanced cancers. This CDR3 has 12 amino acids. Germline CDR1 and CDR2: MGHRA and YSYEKL. Study conclusions and caveats: Dose levels from 0.1 to 3.0 mg/kg saw CD4+ and CD8+ blood T cells expand clonally by week 6.

The source of this sequence is an adult with an advanced solid tumor such as melanoma, head and neck, liver or kidney cancer. The sample was CD4+ or CD8+ T cells sorted from blood, taken in a trial of the OX40 agonist ivuxolimab. J is TRBJ2-5 and V is TRBV4-1, with D unresolved. The last part of the DNA fits TRBJ2-7 better; the J call may be wrong. CDR3 DNA: TGCGCCAGCAGCCAATTTGAGGCCGAGCAGTACTTC. Translated: CASSQFEAEQYF.